One and the same sample provided the 27 T cell receptor beta chains below, sequenced in a study of shared clonotypes between healthy human individuals. Sequencing used immunoSEQ multiplex PCR; TCRdb keeps in-frame clones, though not all of them. The table lists about 2.4 million clones, roughly 93% of them singletons. Sequencing input: naive CD4+ T cells from PBMCs. Subset described: CD45RA+ positively selected. All receptors come from a man between 18 and 35 years old in good health. Some clones in this sample may be carry-over from other donors' samples.

J is TRBJ1-1 and V is TRBV5-1; D not resolved. CDR3 length equals 14 residues. Germline CDR1 reads SGHRS; CDR2 reads YFSETQ. The V and J ends lost 0 bases and 5 bases respectively, with 11 bases between them. The CDR3 here is CASSLGPPGTEAFF. Written as DNA, the CDR3 is TGCGCCAGCAGCTTGGGACCGCCGGGGACTGAAGCTTTCTTT. Looking up the rest from reference TRBV5-1 and TRBJ1-1 gives the full variable domain: KAGVTQTPRYLIKTRGQQVTLSCSPISGHRSVSWYQQTPGQGLQFLFEYFSETQRNKGNFPGRFSGRQFSNSRSEMNVSTLELGDSALYLCASSLGPPGTEAFFGQGTRLTVV.

The gene calls are TRBV18 and TRBJ2-1, with 7 bases that match TRBD2. Trimming at V came to 0 bases and at J to 8 bases, leaving 13 bases not matched to a gene. CDR1 KGHSH and CDR2 LQKENI come from the germline V gene. The CDR3 is 17 residues long. The CDR3 loop reads CASSPPGGMDLGDEQFF. CDR3 DNA: TGTGCCAGCTCACCACCGGGGGGGATGGACCTAGGGGATGAGCAGTTCTTC.

J is TRBJ1-1 and V is TRBV5-6; D uncertain. V lost 4 bases and J lost 6, with 22 bases in between. The CDR3 totals 16 residues. Germline V gene lookup returns CDR1 SGHDT and CDR2 YYEEEE. For the CDR3, the DNA is TGTGCCAGCAGCAAGGCTAGGGCGGAAAAAAGGGCTGAAGCTTTCTTT. It yields the protein CASSKARAEKRAEAFF.

The chain combines TRBV5-1 with TRBJ2-7; 7 nucleotides agree with TRBD2. The CDR3 extends over 14 amino acids. Trimming at V came to 2 bases and at J to 0 bases, leaving 2 bases not matched to a gene. Germline CDR1 and CDR2: SGHRS and YFSETQ. The CDR3 bases are TGCGCCAGCAGCTTCCTAGCGGACTCCTACGAGCAGTACTTC. It specifies CASSFLADSYEQYF.

CDR3 nucleotide sequence: TGTGCCAGCAGGAACAGAAAAGAAAACACTGAAGCTTTCTTT. This sequence encodes CASRNRKENTEAFF. J is TRBJ1-1 and V is TRBV14; D unclear. The CDR3 has 14 residues. The V end lost 6 bases, the J end lost 2 bases, and 13 bases lay between the germline ends. Germline CDR1 reads SGHDN; CDR2 reads FVKESK.

In the case of this clone: Other DNA sequences in the same sample also yield this CDR3. V gene TRBV28 combines with J gene TRBJ1-1; no reliable D call. Germline V lookup: CDR1 MDHEN, CDR2 SYDVKM. This CDR3 is built from 13 residues. Trimming shortened V by 0 bases and J by 4 bases, and 6 bases separated the two germline ends. The DNA for the CDR3 is TGTGCCAGCAGTTTATGGGGATCCACTGAAGCTTTCTTT. Translating gives CASSLWGSTEAFF. The full variable domain, completed using reference TRBV28 and TRBJ1-1, is DVKVTQSSRYLVKRTGEKVFLECVQDMDHENMFWYRQDPGLGLRLIYFSYDVKMKEKGDIPEGYSVSREKKERFSLILESASTNQTSMYLCASSLWGSTEAFFGQGTRLTVV.

V is TRBV6-6 and J is TRBJ1-2; 8 bases are a match to TRBD1. Germline values: CDR1 MNHNY, CDR2 SVGAGI (reference sequence). The CDR3 runs 16 residues. The V gene end was trimmed by 10 bases and the J gene end by 0 bases; junction bases not matched to a gene: 13. The chain's CDR3 is CATRPGQALSNYGYTF. The CDR3 bases are TGTGCCACCAGGCCGGGACAGGCGTTATCTAACTATGGCTACACCTTC.

The rearrangement links TRBV5-1 to TRBJ2-7; D unclear. Trimming took off 4 bases at V and 1 base at J, with 15 bases between the two ends. Germline V gives CDR1 SGHRS, CDR2 YFSETQ. The CDR3 has 15 residues. Here the CDR3 reads CASSQLAGGSYEQYF. As DNA, the CDR3 is TGCGCCAGCAGCCAACTGGCAGGCGGTTCCTACGAGCAGTACTTC.

This clone was seen just once. This sequence joins TRBV11-2 and TRBJ2-5; TRBD1 is a possible D gene (6 bases). Trimming pared 4 bases from V and 5 bases from J, leaving 26 bases between. The germline gives CDR1 SGHAT, CDR2 FQNNGV. This CDR3 is 18 amino acids long. This CDR3 reads CASSSPSLGVGARETQYF. The CDR3 DNA reads TGTGCCAGCAGCTCCCCCTCATTGGGGGTGGGGGCTCGGGAGACCCAGTACTTC. Full variable domain (remainder filled in from reference TRBV11-2 and TRBJ2-5): EAGVAQSPRYKIIEKRQSVAFWCNPISGHATLYWYQQILGQGPKLLIQFQNNGVVDDSQLPKDRFSAERLKGVDSTLKIQPAKLEDSAVYLCASSSPSLGVGARETQYFGPGTRLLVL.

V is TRBV7-2 and J is TRBJ2-2, with D uncertain. The CDR3 is 12 residues long. The V end lost 5 bases, the J end lost 5 bases, and 6 bases lay between the germline ends. Germline CDR1 is SGHTA and CDR2 is FQGNSA. The CDR3 sequence: CASSLWTGELFF. CDR3 DNA sequence: TGTGCCAGCAGCCTATGGACCGGGGAGCTGTTTTTT.

The V call is TRBV6-1, the J call TRBJ1-2; 8 bases match TRBD1. With V trimmed by 5 bases and J by 4 bases, 6 bases remained unmatched. Germline CDR1 MNHNS, CDR2 SASEGT. The CDR3 length is 14 residues. The CDR3: CASSRTDRGYGYTF. The CDR3, as DNA: TGTGCCAGCAGTCGTACAGACAGGGGCTATGGCTACACCTTC.

This clone occurred once. The V and J genes are TRBV14 and TRBJ2-1; 8 nucleotides agree with TRBD2. Germline CDR1 reads SGHDN; CDR2 reads FVKESK. The CDR3 covers 16 residues. The junction had 6 bases not matched to a gene; V was cut back by 5 bases and J by 0 bases. This chain's CDR3 is CASSGAGETSYNEQFF. CDR3 in DNA: TGTGCCAGCAGCGGAGCGGGGGAAACCTCCTACAATGAGCAGTTCTTC. Combining the CDR3 with reference TRBV14 and TRBJ2-1 gives the whole variable domain EAGVTQFPSHSVIEKGQTVTLRCDPISGHDNLYWYRRVMGKEIKFLLHFVKESKQDESGMPNNRFLAERTGGTYSTLKVQPAELEDSGVYFCASSGAGETSYNEQFFGPGTRLTVL.

The chain uses TRBV5-1 and TRBJ2-1; D unresolved. CDR1 and CDR2 (germline): SGHRS, YFSETQ. CDR3 length equals 12 residues. The V end lost 4 bases, the J end lost 6 bases, and 8 bases lay between the germline ends. The CDR3: CASSLNFNEQFF. CDR3 coding DNA: TGCGCCAGCAGCCTCAACTTCAATGAGCAGTTCTTC.

This rearrangement joins TRBV5-1 to TRBJ2-7, with D perhaps TRBD1 or TRBD2 (5 bases each). From germline, CDR1 is SGHRS and CDR2 YFSETQ. The CDR3 consists of 16 residues. Trimming removed 4 bases from V and 0 bases from J, with 17 bases in between. The CDR3 DNA sequence: TGCGCCAGCAGCGTGCAGGGATTTGGGAGCTCCTACGAGCAGTACTTC. Amino acids: CASSVQGFGSSYEQYF.

The V and J genes are TRBV7-9 and TRBJ2-5, with 8 bases identical to TRBD1. The CDR3 totals 14 residues. The V and J ends lost 5 bases and 5 bases, in that order; junction bases with no gene match: 7. The germline V gene has CDR1 SEHNR and CDR2 FQNEAQ (reference sequence). The CDR3 spells CASSTRTGRETQYF. The CDR3 DNA reads as TGTGCCAGCAGCACCCGGACAGGGAGGGAGACCCAGTACTTC. Using reference TRBV7-9 and TRBJ2-5 for the parts outside the CDR3, the full variable domain is DTGVSQNPRHKITKRGQNVTFRCDPISEHNRLYWYRQTLGQGPEFLTYFQNEAQLEKSRLLSDRFSAERPKGSFSTLEIQRTEQGDSAMYLCASSTRTGRETQYFGPGTRLLVL.

The V and J genes are TRBV5-1 and TRBJ2-7; 12 nucleotides line up with TRBD2. V lost 0 bases and J lost 10; bases outside the gene matches: 11. Germline CDR1 is SGHRS and CDR2 is YFSETQ. This CDR3 contains 16 residues. DNA of the CDR3: TGCGCCAGCAGCTTGGTTGTTGGGACTAGCGGGCCCGTCCAGTACTTC. This encodes CASSLVVGTSGPVQYF.

The chain links TRBV5-4 to TRBJ1-4; 8 positions match TRBD1. Germline-derived CDR1 and CDR2 are SGHNT and YYREEE (reference sequence). The CDR3 has 15 residues. J gave up 6 bases and V 0 bases, and 4 bases lay outside the gene matches. CDR3 protein: CASSLGGQGDEKLFF. The CDR3 bases are TGTGCCAGCAGCTTGGGTGGACAGGGAGATGAAAAACTGTTTTTT.

The rearrangement joins TRBV6-5 to TRBJ1-6; TRBD1 matches at 8 bases. After removal of 10 bases from V and 10 bases from J, the junction contained 15 bases not matched to a gene. Germline values: CDR1 MNHEY, CDR2 SVGAGI. This CDR3 is 15 amino acids long. The CDR3, as DNA: TGTGCCACCAAGCAGTCCCCCAGGGGGCAATCACCCCTCCACTTT. It specifies CATKQSPRGQSPLHF.

This clone was seen once. The J gene is TRBJ1-2, the V gene TRBV6-1, with D unclear. The CDR3 is 17 amino acids. V was pared by 4 bases and J by 0 bases, with 18 bases between. The germline gives CDR1 MNHNS, CDR2 SASEGT. In nucleotides, the CDR3 is TGTGCCAGCAGTGTCTCCTATAAATCAGCCGCTAACTATGGCTACACCTTC. It is translated as CASSVSYKSAANYGYTF.

Concerning this clone: Other DNA sequences of this sample code for an identical CDR3. This sequence joins TRBV5-1 and TRBJ1-2, with D uncertain. Trimming took 0 bases from V and 0 from J, leaving 3 bases between them. Germline V CDR1 and CDR2: SGHRS, YFSETQ. The CDR3 runs 13 residues. CDR3 amino acids: CASSLGTNYGYTF. The CDR3 bases are TGCGCCAGCAGCTTGGGGACTAACTATGGCTACACCTTC.

V usage is TRBV19 and J usage is TRBJ2-7, with D perhaps given as TRBD1 or TRBD2 (7 bases each). Germline V gene lookup returns CDR1 LNHDA and CDR2 SQIVND (reference sequence). Trimming cost V 5 bases and J 7 bases, with 18 bases left between them. The CDR3 is 14 amino acids. In DNA, the CDR3 is TGTGCCAGTAGTCTTCGACAGGGAGGGATGGAGCAGTACTTC. It codes for CASSLRQGGMEQYF.

The chain recombines TRBV27 with TRBJ2-5; D unresolved. The CDR3 length is 10 residues. From germline, CDR1 is MNHEY and CDR2 SMNVEV (reference sequence). Trimming took off 7 bases at V and 4 bases at J, with 4 bases between the two ends. In nucleotides, the CDR3 is TGTGCCAGCAACTTAGAGACCCAGTACTTC. Translation: CASNLETQYF.

V and J are TRBV23-1 and TRBJ1-2; no clear D gene. TRBV23-1 is filed as an ORF, its function uncertain. The V gene lost 0 bases and the J gene lost 4 bases, with 15 bases spanning the gap. The CDR3 consists of 16 residues. CDR3 bases: TGCGCCAGCAGTCAATCGAGTGAGGAGTCGAGCTATGGCTACACCTTC. Protein product: CASSQSSEESSYGYTF.

The chain recombines TRBV29-1 with TRBJ2-3, with D tentatively TRBD2 (6 bases). V shed 8 bases and J shed 2 bases, with 17 bases lying between them. The CDR3 has 14 residues. Per the germline V gene, CDR1 is SQVTM and CDR2 is ANQGSEA. The CDR3 is CSSSVGGVTDTQYF. The CDR3 DNA sequence: TGCAGCTCCTCGGTGGGGGGTGTCACAGATACGCAGTATTTT.

The V call is TRBV2, the J call TRBJ2-5; D remains unclear. Germline lookup yields CDR1 SNHLY and CDR2 FYNNEI. The CDR3 sequence is 13 residues long. V was cut by 7 bases and J by 5 bases, with 14 bases left in between. CDR3 sequence: CASKTRLGETQYF. The CDR3 DNA sequence: TGTGCCAGCAAAACAAGGTTGGGGGAGACCCAGTACTTC.

This rearrangement joins TRBV6-1 to TRBJ1-3, with D possibly being TRBD1 (5 bases). Germline V gene data show CDR1 as MNHNS and CDR2 as SASEGT. Trimming removed 2 bases at V and 2 bases at J, with 10 bases between. CDR3 length: 15 residues. The CDR3 DNA is TGTGCCAGCAGTGAAAGGGGTATGGCTGGAAACACCATATATTTT. Translating gives CASSERGMAGNTIYF.

Concerning this clone itself: This CDR3 is also generated by other DNA sequences in the sample. This chain connects TRBV7-2 to TRBJ2-3; D is possibly TRBD1 or TRBD2 (5 bases each). Germline-derived CDR1 and CDR2 are SGHTA and FQGNSA. CDR3 length equals 14 residues. Trimming left V 4 bases short and J 2 bases short, with 10 bases between. CDR3 DNA: TGTGCCAGCAGCTGGGACCGGGCCACAGATACGCAGTATTTT. Translation gives CASSWDRATDTQYF.